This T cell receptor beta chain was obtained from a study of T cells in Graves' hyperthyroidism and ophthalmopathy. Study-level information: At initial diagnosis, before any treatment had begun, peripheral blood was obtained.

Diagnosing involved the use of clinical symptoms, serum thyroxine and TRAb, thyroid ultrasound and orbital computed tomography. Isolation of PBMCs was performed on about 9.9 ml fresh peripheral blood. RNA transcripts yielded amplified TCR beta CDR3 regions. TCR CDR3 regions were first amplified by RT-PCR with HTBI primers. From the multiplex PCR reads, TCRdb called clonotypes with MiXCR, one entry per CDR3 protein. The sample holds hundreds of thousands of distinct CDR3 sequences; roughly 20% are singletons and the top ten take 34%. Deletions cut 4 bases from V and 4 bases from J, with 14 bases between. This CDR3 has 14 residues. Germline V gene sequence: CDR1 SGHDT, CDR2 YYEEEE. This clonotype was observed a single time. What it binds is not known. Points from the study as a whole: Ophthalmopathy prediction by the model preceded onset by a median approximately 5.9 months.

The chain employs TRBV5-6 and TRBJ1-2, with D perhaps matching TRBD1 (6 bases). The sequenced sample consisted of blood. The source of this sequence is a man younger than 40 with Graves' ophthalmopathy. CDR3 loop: CASSGGRGFYGYTF. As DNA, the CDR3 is TGTGCCAGCAGCGGGGGCAGGGGCTTCTATGGCTACACCTTC.